This T cell receptor (beta chain) was found in a study of cytomegalovirus exposure and HLA in healthy donors. Across the whole study: An early data release held some 89 million unique TCRs from HLA-typed donors.

This CDR3 has 13 residues. V was cut by 5 bases and J by 14 bases, with 19 bases left in between. Germline CDR1 is SNHLY and CDR2 is FYNNEI. Regarding the study as a whole: Later on, an analysis tied about 17,000 TCR beta sequences to HLA alleles at 0.05 false discovery rate. Later on, a genetic analysis was performed. It linked a missense variant in DCLRE1C with V- and J-gene trimming of TCR beta.

This clone was counted only a few times. Its target is not known. The PCR had 60 Vbeta and 13 Jbeta primers. Clones were read by immunoSEQ multiplex PCR, and TCRdb kept only the in-frame ones, dropping some. Among 75,000 to 100,000 clones, 7.6% were seen once, and the ten largest hold 2.3%. The sequenced material came from PBMCs. The genes are TRBV2 and TRBJ1-3; tentative D call: TRBD1 (5 bases). The receptor's source is a man aged 50 or older in good health and CMV-seronegative. CDR3 nucleotide sequence: TGTGCCAGCAGTCCCGACGGGGCTTGGGGGGTATATTTT. The encoded protein is CASSPDGAWGVYF.